This is a list of T cell receptor beta chains from one sample in a study of cytomegalovirus exposure and HLA in healthy donors. TCRdb keeps only in-frame clones here, not all; method: immunoSEQ multiplex PCR. Among about 120,000 clones listed, 67% were seen once. The specimen sequenced was PBMCs. These receptors were taken from a man between 18 and 29 years old in good health and CMV-seropositive. CDR3s include the opening cysteine and the closing phenylalanine or tryptophan. D genes are given only for firm matches. Clone size, where shown, is once, few, many, or a class for clones that have expanded.

D	J	size	V	CDR3	DNA
.	TRBJ1-2	.	TRBV4-2	CASSQDWTDYDGYTF	TGTGCCAGCAGCCAAGACTGGACAGACTATGATGGCTACACCTTC
.	TRBJ2-2	.	TRBV10-1	CASSQQVTGELFF	TGCGCCAGCAGCCAACAGGTTACCGGGGAGCTGTTTTTT
TRBD1	TRBJ2-7	.	TRBV4-1	CASSQRQGQGAGEQYF	TGCGCCAGCAGCCAGCGACAAGGACAGGGGGCTGGCGAGCAGTACTTC
.	TRBJ2-7	.	TRBV6-1	CASERGSGEQYF	TGTGCCAGCGAAAGAGGGTCGGGCGAGCAGTACTTC
TRBD2	TRBJ2-3	.	TRBV25-1	CASSEGLAGGSQYF	TGTGCCAGCAGCGAAGGACTAGCGGGGGGCTCGCAGTATTTT
.	TRBJ1-6	once	TRBV11-2	CASGAGGAIYNSPLHF	TGTGCCAGCGGGGCGGGAGGAGCAATTTATAATTCACCCCTCCACTTT
.	TRBJ2-5	few	TRBV4-2	CASSQESAEETQYF	TGTGCCAGCAGCCAAGAATCGGCGGAAGAGACCCAGTACTTC
.	TRBJ1-5	.	TRBV15	CATSRVGGGYGNQPQHF	TGTGCCACCAGCAGAGTTGGTGGGGGCTATGGCAATCAGCCCCAGCATTTT
TRBD2	TRBJ2-3	.	TRBV10-1	CASSDEGGLAGNMGTFTDTQYF	TGCGCCAGCAGTGATGAAGGGGGACTAGCGGGGAATATGGGAACCTTCACAGATACGCAGTATTTT
TRBD1	TRBJ1-2	.	TRBV2	CASRRQGAVWYGYTF	TGTGCCAGCCGACGACAGGGGGCCGTTTGGTATGGCTACACCTTC
.	TRBJ2-5	.	TRBV5-1	CASSYQGLETQYF	TGCGCCAGCAGCTATCAGGGGTTGGAGACCCAGTACTTC
TRBD2	TRBJ2-7	.	TRBV4-2	CASSQVGGGAHEQYF	TGTGCCAGCAGCCAAGTCGGCGGGGGGGCCCACGAGCAGTACTTC
TRBD1	TRBJ1-6	.	TRBV6-5	CASLPGAGGRSPLHF	TGTGCCAGCCTCCCCGGGGCAGGGGGTCGGTCACCCCTCCACTTT
.	TRBJ1-5	.	TRBV28	CASSLTDLYQPQHF	TGTGCCAGCAGTCTGACTGACTTGTATCAGCCCCAGCATTTT
TRBD2	TRBJ2-7	once	TRBV30	CAWSGRVGLAVIEQYF	TGTGCCTGGAGTGGTCGGGTAGGACTAGCGGTGATCGAGCAGTACTTC
.	TRBJ2-7	few	TRBV5-6	CASSLFLRQETYEQYF	TGTGCCAGCAGCTTGTTTCTGAGACAGGAAACCTACGAGCAGTACTTC
TRBD2	TRBJ2-5	.	TRBV11-1	CASSLAGETQETQYF	TGTGCCAGCAGCCTGGCGGGGGAGACGCAAGAGACCCAGTACTTC
.	TRBJ2-3	few	TRBV6-4	CASSDKEADTQYF	TGTGCCAGCAGTGACAAGGAGGCAGATACGCAGTATTTT
TRBD1	TRBJ1-1	.	TRBV5-6	CASSSDFRTGSPEAFF	TGTGCCAGCAGCTCGGACTTTAGGACAGGGAGTCCTGAAGCTTTCTTT
TRBD2	TRBJ2-3	.	TRBV13	CASSLTSGGLFSTDTQYF	TGTGCCAGCAGCTTAACTAGCGGGGGGTTGTTTAGCACAGATACGCAGTATTTT
TRBD2	TRBJ2-5	.	TRBV6-5	CASSSASGGHETQYF	TGTGCCAGCAGTTCTGCTAGCGGGGGCCACGAGACCCAGTACTTC
TRBD2	TRBJ2-5	few	TRBV5-1	CASSLGSTSGGAKETQYF	TGCGCCAGCAGCTTGGGGTCGACTAGCGGGGGGGCTAAAGAGACCCAGTACTTC
.	TRBJ1-5	few	TRBV19	CASSINGDQPQHF	TGTGCCAGTAGTATCAACGGGGATCAGCCCCAGCATTTT
TRBD2	TRBJ2-5	.	TRBV28	CASSLWLAGEEPQETQYF	TGTGCCAGCAGCTTATGGTTAGCGGGGGAGGAACCCCAAGAGACCCAGTACTTC
.	TRBJ2-5	.	TRBV28	CASSFRETQYF	TGTGCCAGCAGTTTTCGAGAGACCCAGTACTTC
.	TRBJ1-5	.	TRBV28	CASSNDRSLQPQHF	TGTGCCAGCAGCAATGACAGGTCCCTTCAGCCCCAGCATTTT
TRBD2	TRBJ2-2	few	TRBV28	CASSLSGGHTGELFF	TGTGCCAGCAGTCTTAGCGGGGGCCATACCGGGGAGCTGTTTTTT
TRBD1	TRBJ2-7	.	TRBV11-1	CASSPRAGTGEHEQYF	TGTGCCAGCAGCCCACGGGCCGGGACAGGGGAACACGAGCAGTACTTC
.	TRBJ2-2	.	TRBV5-1	CASSSRVASTGELFF	TGCGCCAGCAGCTCCAGAGTAGCATCCACCGGGGAGCTGTTTTTT
TRBD2	TRBJ2-2	few	TRBV7-2	CASSRGGTGELFF	TGTGCCAGCAGCCGGGGAGGGACCGGGGAGCTGTTTTTT
TRBD1	TRBJ1-2	few	TRBV6-5	CASSYTGGSYTF	TGTGCCAGCAGTTACACAGGGGGGAGCTACACCTTC
TRBD1	TRBJ1-4	.	TRBV30	CAWSALGTVNEKLFF	TGTGCCTGGAGTGCACTGGGGACAGTTAATGAAAAACTGTTTTTT
.	TRBJ1-6	few	TRBV6-1	CASSDRENSPLHF	TGTGCCAGCAGTGACAGGGAAAATTCACCCCTCCACTTT
TRBD1	TRBJ1-2	few	TRBV6-6	CASSGGTGRRYGYTF	TGTGCCAGCAGTGGTGGGACAGGGAGGCGCTATGGCTACACCTTC
.	TRBJ1-4	.	TRBV7-9	CASSPGGQKLGKLFF	TGTGCCAGCAGCCCGGGAGGGCAGAAGTTGGGCAAACTGTTTTTT
TRBD2	TRBJ2-5	few	TRBV6-4	CASSETSGGQETQYF	TGTGCCAGCAGTGAAACTAGCGGGGGGCAAGAGACCCAGTACTTC
.	TRBJ1-2	few	TRBV10-2	CASSGQTIYGYTF	TGCGCCAGCAGTGGACAGACAATCTATGGCTACACCTTC
.	TRBJ2-7	.	TRBV30	CAWSVTGEQYF	TGTGCCTGGAGTGTAACGGGCGAGCAGTACTTC
TRBD2	TRBJ2-1	.	TRBV6-1	CASSRLAGANEQFF	TGTGCCAGCAGCAGACTAGCGGGGGCCAATGAGCAGTTCTTC
TRBD2	TRBJ2-1	.	TRBV2	CASNIAGVSDNEQFF	TGTGCCAGCAACATAGCGGGGGTTTCGGACAATGAGCAGTTCTTC
TRBD1	TRBJ2-3	.	TRBV29-1	CSVSNIGTGSSNTQYF	TGCAGCGTTTCTAATATCGGGACAGGGAGCTCAAATACGCAGTATTTT
TRBD1	TRBJ2-1	.	TRBV28	CASSLGQGVAEQFF	TGTGCCAGCAGTTTAGGACAGGGGGTCGCTGAGCAGTTCTTC
.	TRBJ2-3	.	TRBV4-1	CASSQLSGGLRTQYF	TGCGCCAGCAGCCAATTGTCGGGGGGCCTACGTACGCAGTATTTT
.	TRBJ1-5	.	TRBV25-1	CASSAPWRTWSNQPQHF	TGTGCCAGCAGTGCCCCCTGGCGGACATGGAGCAATCAGCCCCAGCATTTT
.	TRBJ1-5	.	TRBV30	CAWSLQRGEPQHF	TGTGCCTGGAGTCTCCAGCGCGGGGAGCCCCAGCATTTT
.	TRBJ2-3	.	TRBV6-1	CASALSRGGVDTQYF	TGTGCCAGCGCCTTGTCAAGGGGGGGGGTAGATACGCAGTATTTT
.	TRBJ1-2	.	TRBV21-1	CASSPESGGGYTF	TGTGCCAGCAGCCCAGAGTCGGGTGGTGGCTACACCTTC
.	TRBJ2-7	.	TRBV11-3	CASSPQGYDEQYF	TGTGCCAGCAGTCCCCAGGGTTATGACGAGCAGTACTTC
TRBD1	TRBJ1-5	.	TRBV28	CASSSAYGQGAYQPQHF	TGTGCCAGCAGTTCCGCGTACGGACAGGGGGCTTACCAGCCCCAGCATTTT